These T cell receptor beta chains were read from a single sample in a study of beta chain features in type 1 diabetes. Sequencing used immunoSEQ multiplex PCR; TCRdb keeps in-frame clones, though not all of them. The table includes approximately 140,000 clones, roughly 9.3% detected once. Sequencing was carried out using central memory CD4+ T cells from blood. These receptors were collected from a woman aged 40 to 49 in good health. Both conserved end residues are part of each CDR3. Each record gives: J gene, clone size, CDR3 length, V gene, D gene, CDR3 DNA, CDR3 protein. The D gene is left open where the match is weak. Where a row states a size, it is once, few, many or the class of an expanded clone; other rows omit it.

TRBJ2-2	once	12	TRBV9	.	TGTGCCAGCAGCGCCGGCACCGGGGAGCTGTTTTTT	CASSAGTGELFF
TRBJ2-1	.	15	TRBV6-5	TRBD1	TGTGCCAGCAGTTCCTCGGGACAGGGTTACAATGAGCAGTTCTTC	CASSSSGQGYNEQFF
TRBJ2-3	.	13	TRBV7-2	.	TGTGCCAGCAACTTCGCAGGGGAAGATACGCAGTATTTT	CASNFAGEDTQYF
TRBJ2-6	many	14	TRBV5-6	.	TGTGCCAGCAGCTTGAGCCCTGGGGCCAACGTCCTGACTTTC	CASSLSPGANVLTF
TRBJ2-1	many	14	TRBV15	TRBD1	TGTGCCACCAGCAAGGGACAGGGAGACAATGAGCAGTTCTTC	CATSKGQGDNEQFF
TRBJ2-3	.	12	TRBV27	.	TGTGCCAGCAGTCCCCTGAGCGCGGCGCAGTATTTT	CASSPLSAAQYF
TRBJ2-3	few	12	TRBV29-1	.	TGCAGCGTTGGAGGGGGGGCAGATACGCAGTATTTT	CSVGGGADTQYF
TRBJ2-2	few	12	TRBV7-2	.	TGTGCCAGCAGCCCATACACCGGGGAGCTGTTTTTT	CASSPYTGELFF
TRBJ2-2	few	13	TRBV7-2	.	TGTGCCAGCAGCGCCCGACAGGCCGGGGAGCTGTTTTTT	CASSARQAGELFF
TRBJ2-5	few	14	TRBV5-1	.	TGCGCCAGCAGCTCCTCTAGCGAATTCGAGACCCAGTACTTC	CASSSSSEFETQYF
TRBJ1-5	.	12	TRBV19	.	TGTGCCAGTAGTATCTCTCATCAGCCCCAGCATTTT	CASSISHQPQHF
TRBJ2-2	.	15	TRBV5-1	TRBD1	TGCGCCAGCAGCCGGACACAGGGGAGCACCGGGGAGCTGTTTTTT	CASSRTQGSTGELFF
TRBJ1-1	few	13	TRBV7-2	TRBD1	TGTGCCAGCAGCCCACCCGCTGACAGGGCGGCTTTCTTT	CASSPPADRAAFF
TRBJ2-2	few	15	TRBV5-4	TRBD2	TGTGCCAGCAGCTCCCCGGGACTAGCGACCGGGGAGCTGTTTTTT	CASSSPGLATGELFF
TRBJ2-5	few	11	TRBV20-1	TRBD1	TGCAGTGCCCACAGGGGCGGTCAGCAGTACTTC	CSAHRGGQQYF
TRBJ2-1	many	15	TRBV7-9	.	TGTGCCAGCAGCTTCATCGGACAATCCTACAATGAGCAGTTCTTC	CASSFIGQSYNEQFF
TRBJ2-1	few	16	TRBV6-5	TRBD2	TGTGCCAGCAGTTACCGAACTAGCGGGCCATACAATGAGCAGTTCTTC	CASSYRTSGPYNEQFF
TRBJ2-1	.	18	TRBV27	TRBD2	TGTGCCAGCAGTTTAGGGACTAGCGGGGTAAGCTCCTACAATGAGCAGTTCTTC	CASSLGTSGVSSYNEQFF
TRBJ2-3	few	18	TRBV2	TRBD1	TGTGCCAGCAGTAGAGGACAGGGGGCGCATCCCAGCACAGATACGCAGTATTTT	CASSRGQGAHPSTDTQYF
TRBJ2-5	.	13	TRBV7-2	.	TGTGCCAGCAGCCAAGGGAGTACGAAGACCCAGTACTTC	CASSQGSTKTQYF
TRBJ2-3	.	15	TRBV10-1	.	TGCGCCAGCAGTTGGGACTCTCCCGACACAGATACGCAGTATTTT	CASSWDSPDTDTQYF
TRBJ2-1	few	15	TRBV19	TRBD2	TGTGCCAGTAGTATCAGCGGGAGTCGGAACAATGAGCAGTTCTTC	CASSISGSRNNEQFF
TRBJ1-1	many	14	TRBV10-3	.	TGTGCCATCACCGAGGGGGGGGGCGACACTGAAGCTTTCTTT	CAITEGGGDTEAFF